This TCR beta chain was retrieved from a study of blood T cells in healthy people across ages. A sample-barcoded 5' primer and a J-beta primer mix were used in a second PCR of roughly 7 to 12 cycles. One entry per CDR3 protein results from TCRdb running MiXCR on the 5' RACE reads. This sample has around 1,100,000 distinct CDR3 sequences, with more than 30% found just once. CDR1 DFQATT and CDR2 SNEGSKA come from the germline V gene (reference sequence). CDR3 length: 14 amino acids. The ends lost 6 bases at V and 2 bases at J; junction bases unmatched: 5. The clonotype comes from a young man in good health. Source material: blood. V usage is TRBV20-1 and J usage is TRBJ2-3; 10 bases are a match to TRBD2. The CDR3 region is CSAKLAGLTDTQYF. In DNA form, the CDR3 reads TGCAGTGCCAAACTAGCGGGGCTCACAGATACGCAGTATTTT.